The sequence of this TCR beta chain was determined in a study of CD8 T cells in ankylosing spondylitis. Germline CDR1 SEHNR, CDR2 FQNEAQ (reference sequence). The CDR3 covers 12 residues. Trimming pared 5 bases from V and 4 bases from J, leaving 6 bases between. This clonotype was found many times. Its antigen is not known. Study-wide points: Disease-associated clones were reportedly significantly overrepresented in matched ankylosing spondylitis synovial fluid. A TCR beta motif made of fewer than 10 highly homologous variants seemed typical of ankylosing spondylitis blood.

TCRdb ran MiXCR on the 5' RACE reads and lists one entry per CDR3 protein. The data contain around 150,000 distinct CDR3 sequences, about 7.3% of them singletons. The chain links TRBV7-9 to TRBJ1-3; no reliable D call. The clonotype originates from a female donor with ankylosing spondylitis or in good health (not recorded which). Sequenced material: blood, either unsorted or a sorted T cell fraction (not recorded which). The CDR3 DNA reads TGTGCCAGCAGCGTGTACGGAAACACCATATATTTT. Translating gives CASSVYGNTIYF.